Following are 3 T cell receptor beta chains from one sample sequenced in a study of response to subunit inactivated influenza vaccine. TCRdb redid the calling of the RT-PCR reads with MiXCR, one entry per CDR3 protein. This table holds a few hundred thousand distinct CDR3 sequences, about a fifth found once. The starting material was PBMCs from blood, obtained about 20 months after vaccination. These receptors were obtained from a man between 50 and 75 years old who received an inactivated influenza vaccine.

Only a few counts were recorded for this clonotype. The chain has TRBV7-2 and TRBJ2-4; perhaps TRBD2 as D (5 bases). The CDR3 is 12 residues long. The germline gives CDR1 SGHTA, CDR2 FQGNSA. V was shortened by 5 bases and J by 7 bases, with 9 bases between the two germline ends. The CDR3 region is CASSSRGNIQYF. In DNA, the CDR3 is TGTGCCAGCAGCAGTCGGGGTAACATTCAGTACTTC.

This clonotype has more than one count but fewer than ten. This chain uses TRBV5-1 with TRBJ2-3; D remains unclear. The V end was cut by 1 base, the J end by 4 bases, with 10 bases between. Germline assignment: CDR1 SGHRS and CDR2 YFSETQ. There are 14 residues in the CDR3. CDR3 residues: CASSLSFLADTQYF. In nucleotides, the CDR3 is TGCGCCAGCAGCTTGTCATTCCTGGCAGATACGCAGTATTTT.

This clonotype was observed a single time. This chain's CDR3 is CASSPPWSGGPSEQFF. In DNA, the CDR3 is TGTGCCAGCTCACCACCGTGGTCAGGGGGCCCTTCTGAGCAGTTCTTC. The rearrangement uses TRBV18 and TRBJ2-1; 8 bases are shared with TRBD1. The trim removed 0 bases at V and 9 bases at J, leaving 10 bases unmatched. Germline lookup yields CDR1 KGHSH and CDR2 LQKENI. This CDR3 is 16 amino acids long. The full variable domain, in which reference TRBV18 and TRBJ2-1 provide the parts outside the CDR3, is NAGVMQNPRHLVRRRGQEARLRCSPMKGHSHVYWYRQLPEEGLKFMVYLQKENIIDESGMPKERFSAEFPKEGPSILRIQQVVRGDSAAYFCASSPPWSGGPSEQFFGPGTRLTVL.